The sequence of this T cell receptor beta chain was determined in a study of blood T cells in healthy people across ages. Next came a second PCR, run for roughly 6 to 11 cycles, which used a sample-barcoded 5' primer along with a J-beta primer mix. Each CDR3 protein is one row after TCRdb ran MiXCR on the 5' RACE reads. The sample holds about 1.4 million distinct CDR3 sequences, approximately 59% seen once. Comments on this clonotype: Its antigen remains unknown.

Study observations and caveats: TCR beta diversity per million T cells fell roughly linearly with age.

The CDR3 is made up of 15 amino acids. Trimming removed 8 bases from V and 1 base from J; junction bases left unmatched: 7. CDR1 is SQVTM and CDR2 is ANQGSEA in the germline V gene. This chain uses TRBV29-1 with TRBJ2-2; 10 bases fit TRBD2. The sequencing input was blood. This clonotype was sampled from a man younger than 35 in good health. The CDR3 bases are TGCAGCCCCCACCCTAGCGGGGGGAACACCGGGGAGCTGTTTTTT. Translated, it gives CSPHPSGGNTGELFF.